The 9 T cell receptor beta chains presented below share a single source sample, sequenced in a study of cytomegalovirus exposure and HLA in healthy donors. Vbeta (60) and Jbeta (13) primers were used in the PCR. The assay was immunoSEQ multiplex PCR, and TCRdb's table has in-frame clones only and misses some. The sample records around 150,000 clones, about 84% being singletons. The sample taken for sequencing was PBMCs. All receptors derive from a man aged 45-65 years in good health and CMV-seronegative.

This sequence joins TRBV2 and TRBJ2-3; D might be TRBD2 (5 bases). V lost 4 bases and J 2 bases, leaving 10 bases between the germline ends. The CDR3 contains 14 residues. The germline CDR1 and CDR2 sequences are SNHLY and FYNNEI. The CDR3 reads CASSVRLYTDTQYF. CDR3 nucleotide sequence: TGTGCCAGCAGTGTCAGACTATACACAGATACGCAGTATTTT. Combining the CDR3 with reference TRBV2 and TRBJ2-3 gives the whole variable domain EPEVTQTPSHQVTQMGQEVILRCVPISNHLYFYWYRQILGQKVEFLVSFYNNEISEKSEIFDDQFSVERPDGSNFTLKIRSTKLEDSAMYFCASSVRLYTDTQYFGPGTRLTVL.

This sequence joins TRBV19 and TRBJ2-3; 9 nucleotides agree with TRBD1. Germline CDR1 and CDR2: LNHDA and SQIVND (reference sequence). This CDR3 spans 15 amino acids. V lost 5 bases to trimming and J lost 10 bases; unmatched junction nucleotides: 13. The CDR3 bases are TGTGCCAGTAGTGGTAGGGACAGGGTAGAACGTGCGCAGTATTTT. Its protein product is CASSGRDRVERAQYF.

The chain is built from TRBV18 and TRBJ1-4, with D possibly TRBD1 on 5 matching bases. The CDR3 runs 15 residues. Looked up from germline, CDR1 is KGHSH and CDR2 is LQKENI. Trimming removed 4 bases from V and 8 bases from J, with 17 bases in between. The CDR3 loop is CASSQDRVGQEKLFF. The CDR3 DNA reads TGTGCCAGCTCACAAGACAGAGTCGGGCAGGAAAAACTGTTTTTT.

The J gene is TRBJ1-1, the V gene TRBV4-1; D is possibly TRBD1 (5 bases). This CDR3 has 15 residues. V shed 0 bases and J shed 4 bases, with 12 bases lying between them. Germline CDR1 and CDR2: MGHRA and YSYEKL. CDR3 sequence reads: CASSQDGGYITEAFF. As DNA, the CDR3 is TGCGCCAGCAGCCAAGACGGGGGTTATATCACTGAAGCTTTCTTT.

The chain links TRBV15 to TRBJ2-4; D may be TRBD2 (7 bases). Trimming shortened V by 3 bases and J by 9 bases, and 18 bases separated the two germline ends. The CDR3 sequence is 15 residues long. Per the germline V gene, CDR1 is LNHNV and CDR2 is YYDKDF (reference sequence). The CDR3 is CATSRETGRGSIQYF. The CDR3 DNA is TGTGCCACCAGCAGGGAAACAGGGAGGGGGTCCATTCAGTACTTC.

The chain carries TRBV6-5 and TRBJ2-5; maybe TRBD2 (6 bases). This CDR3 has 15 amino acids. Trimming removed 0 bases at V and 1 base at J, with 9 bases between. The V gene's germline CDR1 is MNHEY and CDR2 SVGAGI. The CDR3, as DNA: TGTGCCAGCAGTTACTCCATGACTAGCCAAGAGACCCAGTACTTC. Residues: CASSYSMTSQETQYF.

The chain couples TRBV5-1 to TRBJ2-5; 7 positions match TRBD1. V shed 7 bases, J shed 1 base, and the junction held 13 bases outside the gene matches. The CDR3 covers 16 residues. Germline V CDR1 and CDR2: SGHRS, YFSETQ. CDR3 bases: TGCGCCAGCGGCAAAGGGACAGACGTCCGCCAAGAGACCCAGTACTTC. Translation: CASGKGTDVRQETQYF.

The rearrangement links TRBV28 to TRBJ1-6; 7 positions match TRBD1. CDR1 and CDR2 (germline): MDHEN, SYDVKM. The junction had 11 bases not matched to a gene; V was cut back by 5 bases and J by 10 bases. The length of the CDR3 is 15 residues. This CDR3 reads CASSVFYRGESPLHF. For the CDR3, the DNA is TGTGCCAGCAGTGTATTTTACAGGGGAGAATCACCCCTCCACTTT.

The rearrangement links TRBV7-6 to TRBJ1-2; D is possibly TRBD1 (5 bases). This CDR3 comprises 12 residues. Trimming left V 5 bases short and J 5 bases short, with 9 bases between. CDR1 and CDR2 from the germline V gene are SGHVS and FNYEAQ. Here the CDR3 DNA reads TGTGCCAGCAGCGCCACAGGTTATGGCTACACCTTC. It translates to CASSATGYGYTF.